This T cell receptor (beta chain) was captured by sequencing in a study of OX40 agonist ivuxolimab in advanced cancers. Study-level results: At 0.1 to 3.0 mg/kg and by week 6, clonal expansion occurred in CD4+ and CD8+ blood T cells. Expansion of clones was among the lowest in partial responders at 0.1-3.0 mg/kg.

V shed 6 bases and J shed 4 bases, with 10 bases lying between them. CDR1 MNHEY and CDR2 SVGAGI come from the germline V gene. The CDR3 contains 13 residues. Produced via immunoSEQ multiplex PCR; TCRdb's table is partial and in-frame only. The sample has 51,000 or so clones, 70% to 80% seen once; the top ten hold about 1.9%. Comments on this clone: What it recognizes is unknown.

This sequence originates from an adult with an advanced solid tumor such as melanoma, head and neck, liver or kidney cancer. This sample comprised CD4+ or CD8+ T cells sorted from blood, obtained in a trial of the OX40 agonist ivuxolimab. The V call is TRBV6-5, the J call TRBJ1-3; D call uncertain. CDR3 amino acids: CASSLPPGNTIYF. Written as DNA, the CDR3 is TGTGCCAGCAGCCTTCCTCCCGGAAACACCATATATTTT.